Below, one T cell receptor (beta chain) is given with its context. Its antigen is currently unknown. There are 12 residues in the CDR3. Germline values: CDR1 SNHLY, CDR2 FYNNEI. V was pared by 8 bases and J by 3 bases, with 10 bases between. This entry belongs to a study of shared clonotypes between healthy human individuals. Produced via immunoSEQ multiplex PCR; TCRdb's table is partial and in-frame only. In the table there are some 2.1 million clones, approximately 95% of which are singletons. Study-level findings and limits: Larger richness was generally estimated for naive than memory subsets.

Sequenced: naive CD4+ T cells sorted from blood. Indicated subset: CD45RA+ positively selected. The TCR comes from a man younger than 30 in good health. The gene calls are TRBV2 and TRBJ2-5; D not certain. CDR3 region: CASQRVKETQYF. For the CDR3, the DNA is TGTGCCAGCCAACGGGTAAAAGAGACCCAGTACTTC.